This TCR beta chain is drawn from a study of CXCR3-negative and CXCR3-positive naive CD8 T cells. cDNA libraries for TRB were generated by 5' RACE incorporating UMI labels. TCRdb reprocessed the 5' RACE reads and stores each CDR3 protein as one record, lacking DNA. This sample's table reports nearly 45,000 distinct CDR3 sequences. Triplicate sorts of 300,000 cells per CD8+ subset. The CDR3 has 16 amino acids. Germline values: CDR1 SGHTA, CDR2 FQGTGA. The source is a human donor in good health. Some clones in this sample may be carry-over from other donors' samples. Sequencing was performed on memory CD8+ T cells from blood. The rearrangement joins TRBV7-3 to TRBJ2-1; the D call of TRBD2 rests on TCRdb alone, since no DNA is present to check it. CDR3: CASSFRRTSGNNEQFF.